In this sample, the clone carrying this T cell receptor beta chain turned up once. This sample is part of a study of T cell changes during pregnancy in multiple sclerosis. The length of the CDR3 is 15 residues. Germline-derived CDR1 and CDR2 are PRHDT and FYEKMQ (reference sequence). After removal of 6 bases from V and 0 bases from J, the junction contained 7 bases not matched to a gene. Sequencing was performed with immunoSEQ multiplex PCR; in TCRdb, only in-frame clones are kept and a portion is missing. This table holds under 30,000 clones, roughly nine tenths found once. The V and J genes are TRBV13 and TRBJ2-7, with 8 nucleotides matching TRBD1. The starting material was CD8+ T cells from peripheral blood mononuclear cells, obtained in the third trimester of pregnancy. The source of this sequence is a female donor in good health, enrolled as a control in a pregnancy study. Here the CDR3 reads CASRLQGQGSYEQYF. In nucleotides, the CDR3 is TGTGCCAGCAGGCTTCAAGGACAGGGCTCCTACGAGCAGTACTTC.